The 23 T cell receptor beta chains presented below share a single source sample, sequenced in a study of CD8+CD57+ T cells in acquired aplastic anemia. Selection for sequencing was limited to patients who had shown CD8+CD57+ cell expansion by flow cytometry. Researchers used genomic DNA as the template to profile TCR beta VDJ and CDR3. One entry per CDR3 protein results from TCRdb running MiXCR on the reads. This repertoire shows roughly 170,000 distinct CDR3 sequences, less than 50% found once; its top ten account for 10% to 15%. Source material: sorted CD4+, CD8+, or CD8+CD57+ T cells (not recorded which) from PBMCs. These receptors were obtained from a human donor with aplastic anemia.

This clonotype has ten or more counts. This chain connects TRBV4-2 to TRBJ2-1; weak D call: TRBD2 (7 bases). CDR1 and CDR2 (germline): LGHNA, YNFKEQ. The V gene lost 4 bases and the J gene lost 4 bases, with 17 bases spanning the gap. This CDR3 has 16 residues. The CDR3 DNA sequence: TGTGCCAGCAGCCCTGATGGGGGGGCCCGTTACAATGAGCAGTTCTTC. This sequence encodes CASSPDGGARYNEQFF.

This clonotype was counted once. The chain is built from TRBV10-3 and TRBJ2-5; 7 nucleotides align to TRBD1. V dropped 0 bases and J dropped 1; count of bases not matched to a gene: 5. CDR3 length equals 16 residues. Germline V lookup: CDR1 ENHRY, CDR2 SYGVKD. CDR3: CAISESGAGGQETQYF. The CDR3 nucleotides read TGTGCCATCAGTGAGTCGGGAGCAGGGGGCCAAGAGACCCAGTACTTC.

This clonotype was seen many times. The rearrangement uses TRBV3-1 and TRBJ2-7; D uncertain. Trimming shortened V by 1 base and J by 5 bases, and 6 bases separated the two germline ends. This CDR3 region has 12 residues. Germline V gives CDR1 LGHDT, CDR2 YNNKEL (reference sequence). The CDR3 DNA follows: TGTGCCAGCAGCCAAGTGCGAAACGAGCAGTACTTC. This sequence encodes CASSQVRNEQYF.

This clonotype was observed at least ten times. The chain joins TRBV7-9 to TRBJ1-5, with 8 bases identical to TRBD1. V shed 6 bases and J 0 bases; nucleotides not matched to a gene: 4. The V gene's germline CDR1 is SEHNR and CDR2 FQNEAQ (reference sequence). The CDR3 has 15 amino acids. CDR3 amino acids: CASSRTGNSNQPQHF. CDR3 sequence (DNA): TGTGCCAGCAGTCGGACAGGGAATAGCAATCAGCCCCAGCATTTT.

This clonotype showed up many times. The chain recombines TRBV20-1 with TRBJ1-3; TRBD1 matches 7 bases. J lost 4 bases, V lost 5 bases, and 11 bases had no gene match. CDR1 and CDR2 from the germline V gene are DFQATT and SNEGSKA (reference sequence). The CDR3 covers 15 residues. CDR3 protein: CSARDPRGQGNTIYF. CDR3 nucleotide sequence: TGCAGTGCTCGGGATCCGAGGGGGCAAGGAAACACCATATATTTT.

Ten or more counts support this clonotype. This chain joins TRBV12-3 or TRBV12-4 and TRBJ1-5; D call uncertain. Trimming pared 6 bases from V and 1 base from J, leaving 4 bases between. This CDR3 contains 12 residues. For the CDR3, the DNA is TGTGCCAGCAGCGCGAGCAATCAGCCCCAGCATTTT. This sequence encodes CASSASNQPQHF.

This clonotype was recorded at least ten times. The rearrangement joins TRBV6-1 to TRBJ2-7; D is uncertain. The germline V gene encodes CDR1 MNHNS and CDR2 SASEGT. The ends were cut back, 4 bases at V and 5 bases at J, with 18 bases in the middle. This CDR3 region has 15 residues. In DNA, the CDR3 is TGTGCCAGCAGTGGTGGGGTTACGTATGGCCACGAGCAGTACTTC. As protein: CASSGGVTYGHEQYF.

This clonotype appeared many times. The rearrangement uses TRBV5-4 and TRBJ2-2, with 12 positions matching TRBD2. The CDR3 is 17 residues long. Germline CDR1 reads SGHNT; CDR2 reads YYREEE (reference sequence). V lost 5 bases to trimming and J lost 0 bases; unmatched junction nucleotides: 5. CDR3 bases: TGTGCCAGCAGTCGTACTAGCGGGGGGTCGAACACCGGGGAGCTGTTTTTT. Translation gives CASSRTSGGSNTGELFF.

As concerns this clonotype: Likely a read error: the CDR3 ends without its conserved phenylalanine or tryptophan. This chain connects TRBV2 to TRBJ2-7; D remains unclear. CDR1 and CDR2 from the germline V gene are SNHLY and FYNNEI. The ends were cut back, 4 bases at V and 2 bases at J, with 6 bases in the middle. The length of the CDR3 is 12 residues. The CDR3 DNA follows: TGTGCCAGCAGTGGACGGGCCTACGAGCAGTACTCC. Its protein product is CASSGRAYEQYS.

This clonotype came up once. This chain joins TRBV29-1 and TRBJ2-5; the D is unclear. V gave up 4 bases and J gave up 4 bases, with 10 bases separating them. CDR3 length equals 12 residues. Germline V gene sequence: CDR1 SQVTM, CDR2 ANQGSEA. Here the CDR3 DNA reads TGCAGCGTTGTGGGTGTGGGAGAGACCCAGTACTTC. Residues: CSVVGVGETQYF.

This clonotype was seen many times. The rearrangement uses TRBV12-3 or TRBV12-4 and TRBJ2-7; possibly TRBD1 for D (6 bases). The CDR3 has 13 amino acids. Trimming took off 7 bases at V and 4 bases at J, with 14 bases between the two ends. The CDR3 region is CASKGELMYEQYF. CDR3 sequence (DNA): TGTGCCAGCAAGGGGGAACTAATGTACGAGCAGTACTTC.

This clonotype was seen repeatedly, ten times or more. The chain links TRBV2 to TRBJ2-2; the D gene is possibly TRBD1 (6 bases). V lost 7 bases, J lost 6 bases, and 18 bases lay in between. CDR1 and CDR2 from the germline V gene are SNHLY and FYNNEI. CDR3 length: 15 residues. CDR3 coding DNA: TGTGCCAGCATGGTCGGCAGGGGAAGGTCCGGGGAGCTGTTTTTT. Translated, it gives CASMVGRGRSGELFF.

This clonotype was seen at least ten times. CDR3 sequence reads: CASSEDRETQYF. CDR3 sequence (DNA): TGTGCCAGCAGCGAGGACCGGGAGACCCAGTACTTC. The V and J genes are TRBV7-8 and TRBJ2-5; D gene uncertain. V was cut by 5 bases and J by 5 bases, with 9 bases left in between. Germline CDR1 is SGHVS and CDR2 is FQNEAQ. There are 12 residues in the CDR3.

This chain uses TRBV7-9 with TRBJ2-7; 8 bases are a match to TRBD2. Germline V CDR1 and CDR2: SEHNR, FQNEAQ (reference sequence). Trimming removed 7 bases from V and 6 bases from J; junction bases left unmatched: 14. The CDR3 covers 15 residues. In DNA form, the CDR3 reads TGTGCCAGCAAACCCCGCGGGAGGCTTAACGGCGAGCAGTACTTC. Protein product: CASKPRGRLNGEQYF.

In this sample, this clonotype turned up a few times. The chain employs TRBV7-9 and TRBJ2-5; D is ambiguous. The length of the CDR3 is 12 residues. V gave up 1 base and J gave up 5 bases, with 5 bases separating them. Germline loops: CDR1 SEHNR, CDR2 FQNEAQ (reference sequence). CDR3: CASSLVRETQYF. The CDR3 DNA sequence: TGTGCCAGCAGCTTAGTTCGGGAGACCCAGTACTTC.

CDR3 residues: CASSSQGAHEQFF. The CDR3 region has the DNA TGTGCCAGCTCATCGCAGGGGGCCCATGAGCAGTTCTTC. V usage is TRBV6-1 and J usage is TRBJ2-1, with 8 bases that match TRBD1. V lost 8 bases and J lost 8; bases outside the gene matches: 8. The CDR3 is 13 residues long. Looked up from germline, CDR1 is MNHNS and CDR2 is SASEGT.

V is TRBV24-1 and J is TRBJ2-1; TRBD1 might be the D (5 bases). CDR3 size: 16 residues. The V gene's germline CDR1 is KGHDR and CDR2 SFDVKD. V was cut by 0 bases and J by 1 base, with 9 bases left in between. CDR3 sequence: CATSDLQTASYNEQFF. CDR3 DNA sequence: TGTGCCACCAGTGATTTGCAGACAGCATCCTACAATGAGCAGTTCTTC.

The V gene is TRBV10-3, the J gene TRBJ1-6; TRBD1 aligns across 7 bases. V shed 9 bases, J shed 7 bases, and the junction held 9 bases outside the gene matches. Germline CDR1 reads ENHRY; CDR2 reads SYGVKD. This CDR3 spans 14 amino acids. CDR3: CAMKRTGLNSPLHF. The CDR3 DNA reads TGTGCCATGAAAAGGACAGGCTTGAATTCACCCCTCCACTTT.

The chain is built from TRBV6-4 and TRBJ2-3; 9 bases are shared with TRBD2. The CDR3 sequence is 15 residues long. Trimming took 4 bases from V and 1 from J; bases not matched to a gene: 3. Germline V lookup: CDR1 MRHNA, CDR2 SNTAGT. The CDR3 region is CASSGASGGTDTQYF. CDR3 bases: TGTGCCAGCAGTGGGGCTAGCGGGGGCACAGATACGCAGTATTTT.

In this sample, this clonotype turned up many times. The V gene is TRBV19, the J gene TRBJ2-3, with D unresolved. Trimming removed 7 bases at V and 1 base at J, with 12 bases between. Germline V gives CDR1 LNHDA, CDR2 SQIVND (reference sequence). The CDR3 is 14 amino acids. The CDR3 here is CASTKGRGTDTQYF. CDR3 nucleotide sequence: TGTGCCAGTACCAAGGGAAGGGGCACAGATACGCAGTATTTT.

This chain connects TRBV29-1 to TRBJ2-5; the D is unclear. The germline gives CDR1 SQVTM, CDR2 ANQGSEA. V dropped 7 bases and J dropped 2 bases, with 14 bases sitting between them. This CDR3 comprises 13 residues. CDR3: CSARGTKQETQYF. CDR3 DNA: TGCAGCGCCCGAGGCACCAAACAAGAGACCCAGTACTTC.

This clonotype was observed at least ten times. This chain joins TRBV18 and TRBJ2-5; the D gene is possibly TRBD2 (6 bases). The V and J ends lost 3 bases and 5 bases respectively, with 10 bases between them. This CDR3 region has 13 residues. Germline values: CDR1 KGHSH, CDR2 LQKENI. CDR3 amino acids: CASSPDYRETQYF. CDR3 nucleotide sequence: TGTGCCAGCTCACCGGACTACAGGGAGACCCAGTACTTC.

The chain carries TRBV7-3 and TRBJ2-7, with TRBD1 matching over 9 bases. The CDR3 is 15 residues long. J was trimmed by 1 base and V by 5 bases; bases with no gene match: 6. CDR1 and CDR2 (germline): SGHTA, FQGTGA. CDR3 sequence: CASSTGGTGSYEQYF. The DNA of the CDR3 is TGTGCCAGCAGCACAGGCGGGACAGGGTCCTACGAGCAGTACTTC. The full variable domain, in which reference TRBV7-3 and TRBJ2-7 provide the parts outside the CDR3, is GAGVSQTPSNKVTEKGKYVELRCDPISGHTALYWYRQSLGQGPEFLIYFQGTGAADDSGLPNDRFFAVRPEGSVSTLKIQRTERGDSAVYLCASSTGGTGSYEQYFGPGTRLTVT.